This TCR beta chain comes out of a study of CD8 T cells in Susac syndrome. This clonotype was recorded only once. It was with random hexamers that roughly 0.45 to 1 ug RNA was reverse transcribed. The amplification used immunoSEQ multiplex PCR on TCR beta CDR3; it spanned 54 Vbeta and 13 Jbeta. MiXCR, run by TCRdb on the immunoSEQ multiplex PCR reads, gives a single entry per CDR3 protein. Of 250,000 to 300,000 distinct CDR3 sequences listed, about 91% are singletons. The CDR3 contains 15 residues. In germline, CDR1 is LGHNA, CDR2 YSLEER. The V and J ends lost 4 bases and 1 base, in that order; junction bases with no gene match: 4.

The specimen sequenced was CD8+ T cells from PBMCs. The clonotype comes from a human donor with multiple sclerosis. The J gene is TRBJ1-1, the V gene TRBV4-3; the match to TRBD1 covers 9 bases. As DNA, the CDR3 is TGCGCCAGCAGCCCCCGGACAGGGGAGAACACTGAAGCTTTCTTT. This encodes CASSPRTGENTEAFF.